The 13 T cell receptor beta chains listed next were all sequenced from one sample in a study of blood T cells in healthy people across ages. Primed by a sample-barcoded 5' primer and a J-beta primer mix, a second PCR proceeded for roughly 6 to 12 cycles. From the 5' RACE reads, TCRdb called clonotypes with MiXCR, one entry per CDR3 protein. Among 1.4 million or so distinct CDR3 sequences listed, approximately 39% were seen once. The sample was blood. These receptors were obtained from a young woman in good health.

This chain's CDR3 is CASRSLGGEQYF. For the CDR3, the DNA is TGTGCCAGCAGATCCCTCGGAGGGGAGCAGTACTTC. The rearrangement joins TRBV27 to TRBJ2-7, with D maybe TRBD2 (6 bases). The CDR3 is 12 residues long. With 6 bases removed from V and 7 bases from J, the gap between germline ends came to 13 bases. Germline V gives CDR1 MNHEY, CDR2 SMNVEV (reference sequence).

In DNA form, the CDR3 reads TGCAGCGTTGTTGGTACGGCAAGAAACAATGAGCAGTTCTTC. This encodes CSVVGTARNNEQFF. The V gene is TRBV29-1, the J gene TRBJ2-1; D remains ambiguous. Germline CDR1 and CDR2: SQVTM and ANQGSEA. V lost 4 bases and J lost 5, with 15 bases in between. This CDR3 contains 14 residues.

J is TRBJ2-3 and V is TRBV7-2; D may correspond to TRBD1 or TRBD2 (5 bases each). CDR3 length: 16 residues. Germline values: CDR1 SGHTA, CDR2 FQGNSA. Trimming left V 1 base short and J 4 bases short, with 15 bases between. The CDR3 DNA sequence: TGTGCCAGCAGCTTAGTCGGGACCCTCGGAGCAGATACGCAGTATTTT. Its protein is CASSLVGTLGADTQYF.

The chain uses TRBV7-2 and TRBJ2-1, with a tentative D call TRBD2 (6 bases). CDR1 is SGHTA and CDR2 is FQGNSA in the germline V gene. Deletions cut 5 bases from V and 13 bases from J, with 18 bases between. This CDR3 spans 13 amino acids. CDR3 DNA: TGTGCCAGCAGCAGACTAGGTCGGGAGACCCAGTTCTTC. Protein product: CASSRLGRETQFF.

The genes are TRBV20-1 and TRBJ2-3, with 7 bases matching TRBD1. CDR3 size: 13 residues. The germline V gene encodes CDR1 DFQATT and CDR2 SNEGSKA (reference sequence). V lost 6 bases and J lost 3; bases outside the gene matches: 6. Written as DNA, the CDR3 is TGCAGTGCCCCTAGGGACAGTACAGATACGCAGTATTTT. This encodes CSAPRDSTDTQYF.

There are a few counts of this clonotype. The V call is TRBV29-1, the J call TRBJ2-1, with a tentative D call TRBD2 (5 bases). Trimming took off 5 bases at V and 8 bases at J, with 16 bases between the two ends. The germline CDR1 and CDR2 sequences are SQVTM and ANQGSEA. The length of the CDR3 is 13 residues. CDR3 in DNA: TGCAGCGTTAGGCCGGGGATCGTCGATGAGCAGTTCTTC. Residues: CSVRPGIVDEQFF.

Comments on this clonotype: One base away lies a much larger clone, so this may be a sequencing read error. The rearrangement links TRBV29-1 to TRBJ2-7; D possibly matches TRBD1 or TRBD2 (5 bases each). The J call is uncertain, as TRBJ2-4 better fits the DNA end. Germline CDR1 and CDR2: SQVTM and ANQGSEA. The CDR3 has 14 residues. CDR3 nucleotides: TGCAGCGTTGTGGAGACCAAGGGACCGGGCATTCAGTACTTC. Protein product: CSVVETKGPGIQYF.

CDR3 nucleotides: TGTGCCGTTCGTAAGGGGCCAGAGACAGATACGCAGTATTTT. This sequence encodes CAVRKGPETDTQYF. The J gene is TRBJ2-3, the V gene TRBV10-3, with D perhaps TRBD1 (5 bases). Trimming took off 11 bases at V and 3 bases at J, with 18 bases between the two ends. Germline V CDR1 and CDR2: ENHRY, SYGVKD. This CDR3 spans 14 amino acids.

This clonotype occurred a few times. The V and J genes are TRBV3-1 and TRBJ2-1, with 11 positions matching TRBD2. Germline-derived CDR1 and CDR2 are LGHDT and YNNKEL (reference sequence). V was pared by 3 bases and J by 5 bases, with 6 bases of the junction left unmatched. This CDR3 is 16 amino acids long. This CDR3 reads CASSHDTSGRHNEQFF. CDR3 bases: TGTGCCAGCAGCCACGATACTAGCGGGAGACACAATGAGCAGTTCTTC.

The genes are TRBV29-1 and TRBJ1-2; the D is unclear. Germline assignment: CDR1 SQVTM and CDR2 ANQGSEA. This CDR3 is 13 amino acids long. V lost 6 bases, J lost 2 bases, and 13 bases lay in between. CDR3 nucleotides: TGCAGCGTGCTGAGCGGAACAAACTATGGCTACACCTTC. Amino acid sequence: CSVLSGTNYGYTF. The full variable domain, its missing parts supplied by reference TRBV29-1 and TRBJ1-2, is SAVISQKPSRDICQRGTSLTIQCQVDSQVTMMFWYRQQPGQSLTLIATANQGSEATYESGFVIDKFPISRPNLTFSTLTVSNMSPEDSSIYLCSVLSGTNYGYTFGSGTRLTVV.

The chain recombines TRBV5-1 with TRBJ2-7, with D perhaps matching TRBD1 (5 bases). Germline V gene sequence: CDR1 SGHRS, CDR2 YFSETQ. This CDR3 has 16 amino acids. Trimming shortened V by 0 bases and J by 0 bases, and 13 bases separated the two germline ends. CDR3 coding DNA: TGCGCCAGCAGCTTGGCCGCAGGGCCAAGCTCCTACGAGCAGTACTTC. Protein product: CASSLAAGPSSYEQYF.

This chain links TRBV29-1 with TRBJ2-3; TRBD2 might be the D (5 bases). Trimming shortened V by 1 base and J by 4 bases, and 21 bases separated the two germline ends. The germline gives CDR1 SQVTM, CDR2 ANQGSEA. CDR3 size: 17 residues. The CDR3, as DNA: TGCAGCGTTGAAGGTACCGACCTTCGAGGGATCCCAGATACGCAGTATTTT. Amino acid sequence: CSVEGTDLRGIPDTQYF.

The CDR3 sequence: CASAYTRGYQETQYF. For the CDR3, the DNA is TGTGCCAGCGCCTACACACGGGGGTACCAAGAGACCCAGTACTTC. V is TRBV6-1 and J is TRBJ2-5, with D possibly TRBD2 on 6 matching bases. The CDR3 loop spans 15 amino acids. Germline V gives CDR1 MNHNS, CDR2 SASEGT. V was clipped by 8 bases and J by 0 bases, with 16 bases between them.